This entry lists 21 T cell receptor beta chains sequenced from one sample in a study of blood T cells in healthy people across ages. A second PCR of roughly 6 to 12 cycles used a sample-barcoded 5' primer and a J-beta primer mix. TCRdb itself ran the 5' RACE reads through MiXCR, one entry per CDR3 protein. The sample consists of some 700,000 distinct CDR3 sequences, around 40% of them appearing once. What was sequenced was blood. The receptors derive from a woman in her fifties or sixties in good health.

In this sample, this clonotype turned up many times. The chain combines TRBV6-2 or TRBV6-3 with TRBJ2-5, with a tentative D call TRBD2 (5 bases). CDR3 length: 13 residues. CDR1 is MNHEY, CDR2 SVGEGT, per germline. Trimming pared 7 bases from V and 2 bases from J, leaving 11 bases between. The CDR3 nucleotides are TGTGCCAGCAACCCCGACTATCAAGAGACCCAGTACTTC. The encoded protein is CASNPDYQETQYF.

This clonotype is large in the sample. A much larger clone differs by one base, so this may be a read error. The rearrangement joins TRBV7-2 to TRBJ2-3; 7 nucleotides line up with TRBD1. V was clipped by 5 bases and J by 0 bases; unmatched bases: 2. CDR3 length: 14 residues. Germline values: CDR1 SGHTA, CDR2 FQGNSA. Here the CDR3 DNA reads TGTGCCAGCAGCGTACAGGGGAGCACAGATACGCAGTATTTT. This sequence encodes CASSVQGSTDTQYF.

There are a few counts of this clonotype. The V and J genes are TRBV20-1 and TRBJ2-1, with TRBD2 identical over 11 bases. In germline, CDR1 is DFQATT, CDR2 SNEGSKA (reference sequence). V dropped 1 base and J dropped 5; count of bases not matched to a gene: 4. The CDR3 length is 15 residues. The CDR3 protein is CSARVGTSGHNEQFF. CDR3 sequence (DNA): TGCAGTGCTAGAGTAGGGACTAGCGGACACAATGAGCAGTTCTTC.

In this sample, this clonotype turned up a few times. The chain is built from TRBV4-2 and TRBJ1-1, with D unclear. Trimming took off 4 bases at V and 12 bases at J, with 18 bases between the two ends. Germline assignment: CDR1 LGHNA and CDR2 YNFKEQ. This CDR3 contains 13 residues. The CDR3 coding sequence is TGTGCCAGCAGCCTACTAGGGCGCAAAAGAACTTTCTTT. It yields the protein CASSLLGRKRTFF.

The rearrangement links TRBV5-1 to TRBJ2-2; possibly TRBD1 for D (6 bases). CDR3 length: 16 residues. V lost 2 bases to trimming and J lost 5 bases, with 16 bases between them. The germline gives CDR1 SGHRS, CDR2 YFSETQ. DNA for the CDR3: TGCGCCAGCAGCTTACTACAGGGTTCAAGTACCGGGGAGCTGTTTTTT. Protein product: CASSLLQGSSTGELFF.

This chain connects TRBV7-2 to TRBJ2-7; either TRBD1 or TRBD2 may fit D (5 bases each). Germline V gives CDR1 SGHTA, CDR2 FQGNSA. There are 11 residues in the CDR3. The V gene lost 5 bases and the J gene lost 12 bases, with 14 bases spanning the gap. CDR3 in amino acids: CASSAGRGMYF. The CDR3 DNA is TGTGCCAGCAGCGCGGGCCGGGGCATGTACTTC.

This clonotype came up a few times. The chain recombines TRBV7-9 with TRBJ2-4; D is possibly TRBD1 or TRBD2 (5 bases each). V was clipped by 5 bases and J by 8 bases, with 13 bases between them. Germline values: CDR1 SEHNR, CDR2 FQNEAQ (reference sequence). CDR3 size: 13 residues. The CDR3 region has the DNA TGTGCCAGCAGCCTGGGGGAAGGGGACATTCAGTACTTC. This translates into CASSLGEGDIQYF. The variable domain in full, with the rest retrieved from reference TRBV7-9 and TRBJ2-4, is DTGVSQNPRHKITKRGQNVTFRCDPISEHNRLYWYRQTLGQGPEFLTYFQNEAQLEKSRLLSDRFSAERPKGSFSTLEIQRTEQGDSAMYLCASSLGEGDIQYFGAGTRLSVL.

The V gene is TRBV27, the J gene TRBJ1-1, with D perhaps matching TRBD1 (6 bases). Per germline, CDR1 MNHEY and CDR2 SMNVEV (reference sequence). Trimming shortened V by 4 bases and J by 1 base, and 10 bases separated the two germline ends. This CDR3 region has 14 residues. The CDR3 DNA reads TGTGCCAGCAGTTCCAGGGGTGCGAACACTGAAGCTTTCTTT. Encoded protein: CASSSRGANTEAFF.

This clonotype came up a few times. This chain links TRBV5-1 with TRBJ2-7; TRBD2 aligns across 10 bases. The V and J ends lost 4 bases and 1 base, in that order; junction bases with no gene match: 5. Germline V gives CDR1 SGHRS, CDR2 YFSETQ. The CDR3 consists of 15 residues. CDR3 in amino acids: CASSIGTSASYEQYF. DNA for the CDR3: TGCGCCAGCAGCATAGGGACTAGCGCGTCCTACGAGCAGTACTTC. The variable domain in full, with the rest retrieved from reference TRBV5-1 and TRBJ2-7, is KAGVTQTPRYLIKTRGQQVTLSCSPISGHRSVSWYQQTPGQGLQFLFEYFSETQRNKGNFPGRFSGRQFSNSRSEMNVSTLELGDSALYLCASSIGTSASYEQYFGPGTRLTVT.

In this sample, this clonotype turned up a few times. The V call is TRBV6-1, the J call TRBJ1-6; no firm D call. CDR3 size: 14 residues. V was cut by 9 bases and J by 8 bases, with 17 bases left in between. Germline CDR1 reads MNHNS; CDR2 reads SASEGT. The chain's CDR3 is CASSTRVTDSPLHF. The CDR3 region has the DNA TGTGCCAGTAGTACGCGGGTCACCGATTCACCCCTCCACTTT.

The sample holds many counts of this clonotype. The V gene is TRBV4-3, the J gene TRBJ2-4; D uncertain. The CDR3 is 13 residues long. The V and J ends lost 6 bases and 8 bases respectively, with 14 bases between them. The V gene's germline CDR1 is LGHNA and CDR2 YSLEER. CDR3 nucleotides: TGCGCCAGCAGTCCAAGGTCCTCCGACATTCAGTACTTC. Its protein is CASSPRSSDIQYF.

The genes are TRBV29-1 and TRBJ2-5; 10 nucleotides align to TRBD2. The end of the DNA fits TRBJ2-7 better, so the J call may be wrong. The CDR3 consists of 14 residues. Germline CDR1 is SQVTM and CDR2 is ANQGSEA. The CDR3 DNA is TGCAGCGTTGCTCCGGGACTAGCGTCGGGCGAGCAGTACTTC. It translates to CSVAPGLASGEQYF.

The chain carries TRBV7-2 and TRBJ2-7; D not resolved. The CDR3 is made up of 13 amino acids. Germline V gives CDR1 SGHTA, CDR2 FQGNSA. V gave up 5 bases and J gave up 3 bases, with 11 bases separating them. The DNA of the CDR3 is TGTGCCAGCAGCGTAGTCGGCGGCTACGAGCAGTACTTC. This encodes CASSVVGGYEQYF.

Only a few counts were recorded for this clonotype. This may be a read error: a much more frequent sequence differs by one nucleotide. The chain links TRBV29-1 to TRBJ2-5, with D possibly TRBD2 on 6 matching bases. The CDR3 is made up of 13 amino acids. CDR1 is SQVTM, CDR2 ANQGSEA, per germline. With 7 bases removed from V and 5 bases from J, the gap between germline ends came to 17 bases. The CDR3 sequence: CSGGPTSLETQYF. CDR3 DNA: TGCAGCGGTGGCCCGACTAGTTTGGAGACCCAGTACTTC.

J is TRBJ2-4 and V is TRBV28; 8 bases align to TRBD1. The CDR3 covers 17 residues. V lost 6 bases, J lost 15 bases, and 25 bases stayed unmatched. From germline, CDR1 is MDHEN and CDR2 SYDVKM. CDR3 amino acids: CASSPNHAGGPQLVRYF. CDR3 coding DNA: TGTGCCAGCAGCCCCAACCACGCAGGGGGCCCTCAATTGGTTCGGTACTTC.

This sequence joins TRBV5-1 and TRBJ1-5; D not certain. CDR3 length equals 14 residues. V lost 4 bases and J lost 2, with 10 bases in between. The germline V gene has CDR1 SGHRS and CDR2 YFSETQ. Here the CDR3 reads CASSPDYGNQPQHF. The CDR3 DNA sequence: TGCGCCAGCAGCCCGGACTACGGCAATCAGCCCCAGCATTTT.

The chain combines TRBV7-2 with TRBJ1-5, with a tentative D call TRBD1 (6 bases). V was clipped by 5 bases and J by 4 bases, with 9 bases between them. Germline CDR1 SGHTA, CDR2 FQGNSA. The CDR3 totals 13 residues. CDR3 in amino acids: CASSRDKNQPQHF. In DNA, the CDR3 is TGTGCCAGCAGCCGGGACAAAAATCAGCCCCAGCATTTT.

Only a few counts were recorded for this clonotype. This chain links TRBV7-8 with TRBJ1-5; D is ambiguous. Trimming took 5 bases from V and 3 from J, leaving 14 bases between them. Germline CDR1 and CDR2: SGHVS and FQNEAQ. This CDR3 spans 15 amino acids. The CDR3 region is CASSLNSESNQPQHF. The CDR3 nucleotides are TGTGCCAGCAGCCTAAACTCCGAGTCCAATCAGCCCCAGCATTTT.

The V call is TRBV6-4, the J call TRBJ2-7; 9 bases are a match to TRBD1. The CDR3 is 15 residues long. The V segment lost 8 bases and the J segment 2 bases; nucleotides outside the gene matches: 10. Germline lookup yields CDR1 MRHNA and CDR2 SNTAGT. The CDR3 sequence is CASSQGGQGPYEQYF. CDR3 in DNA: TGTGCCAGCTCCCAAGGGGGACAGGGTCCCTACGAGCAGTACTTC.

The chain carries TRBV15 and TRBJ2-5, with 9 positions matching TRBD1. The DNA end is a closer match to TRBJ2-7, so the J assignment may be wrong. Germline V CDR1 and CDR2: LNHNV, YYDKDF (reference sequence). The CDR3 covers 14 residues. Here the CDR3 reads CATRSGTGPFEQYF. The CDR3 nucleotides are TGTGCCACCAGATCCGGGACAGGGCCCTTCGAGCAGTACTTC.

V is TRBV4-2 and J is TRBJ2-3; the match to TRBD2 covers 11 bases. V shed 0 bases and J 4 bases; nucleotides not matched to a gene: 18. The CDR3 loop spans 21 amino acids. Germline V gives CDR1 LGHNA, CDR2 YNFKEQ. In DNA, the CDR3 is TGTGCCAGCAGCCAAGAGGCTGTCCTAGCGGGAGGACGAGGGGCGGCAGATACGCAGTATTTT. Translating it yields CASSQEAVLAGGRGAADTQYF.